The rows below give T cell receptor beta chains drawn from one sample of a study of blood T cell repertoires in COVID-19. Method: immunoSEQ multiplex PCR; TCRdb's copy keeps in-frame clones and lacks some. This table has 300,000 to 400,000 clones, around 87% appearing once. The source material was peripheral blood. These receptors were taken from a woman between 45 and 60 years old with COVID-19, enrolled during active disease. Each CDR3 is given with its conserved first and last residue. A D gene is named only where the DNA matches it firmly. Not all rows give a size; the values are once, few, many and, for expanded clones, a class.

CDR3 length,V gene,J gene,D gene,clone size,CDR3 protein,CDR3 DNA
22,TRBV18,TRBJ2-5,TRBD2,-,CASSPLGPRGTSGTGYQETQYF,TGTGCCAGCTCACCATTAGGGCCCCGCGGGACTAGCGGGACAGGGTACCAAGAGACCCAGTACTTC
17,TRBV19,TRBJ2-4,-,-,CASRNGRDSGLKNIQYF,TGTGCCAGTAGGAACGGGCGGGACTCCGGATTAAAAAACATTCAGTACTTC
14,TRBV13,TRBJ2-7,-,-,CASSLGGSAYEQYF,TGTGCCAGCAGCTTAGGGGGTAGCGCCTACGAGCAGTACTTC
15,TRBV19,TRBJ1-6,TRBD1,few,CASSPGQGFGSPLHF,TGTGCCAGTAGCCCGGGACAGGGCTTTGGTTCACCCCTCCACTTT
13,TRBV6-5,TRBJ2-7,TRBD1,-,CASSPGQTYEQYF,TGTGCCAGCAGTCCGGGACAGACTTACGAGCAGTACTTC
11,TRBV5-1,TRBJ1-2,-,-,CASSLNGGYTF,TGCGCCAGCAGCTTGAATGGCGGGTACACCTTC
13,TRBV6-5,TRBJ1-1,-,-,CASSSPTGNEAFF,TGTGCCAGCAGTTCCCCGACAGGTAATGAAGCTTTCTTT
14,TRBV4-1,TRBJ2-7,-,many,CASSLDKTYYEQYF,TGCGCCAGCAGCCTGGACAAGACCTACTACGAGCAGTACTTC
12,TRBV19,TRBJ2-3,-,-,CASSFAGSTQYF,TGTGCCAGTAGCTTTGCGGGGTCGACGCAGTATTTT
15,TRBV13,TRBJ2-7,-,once,CASSLGSGRSYEQYF,TGTGCCAGCAGCTTAGGTTCAGGCAGGTCCTACGAGCAGTACTTC
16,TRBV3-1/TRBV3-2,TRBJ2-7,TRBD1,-,CASSQPSRDRTYEQYF,TGTGCCAGCAGCCAACCTAGCCGGGACAGGACCTACGAGCAGTACTTC
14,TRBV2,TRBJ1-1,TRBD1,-,CAKGQGPLNTEAFF,TGTGCCAAGGGACAGGGGCCGCTGAACACTGAAGCTTTCTTT
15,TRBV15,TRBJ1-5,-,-,CATSRDVQSYQPQHF,TGTGCCACCAGCAGAGATGTACAGAGTTATCAGCCCCAGCATTTT
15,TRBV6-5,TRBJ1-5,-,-,CASRGGEYSNQPQHF,TGTGCCAGCAGGGGGGGGGAGTATAGCAATCAGCCCCAGCATTTT
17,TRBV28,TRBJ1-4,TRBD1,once,CASSVLNRGRSNEKLFF,TGTGCCAGCAGTGTCCTGAACAGGGGTCGTTCTAATGAAAAACTGTTTTTT
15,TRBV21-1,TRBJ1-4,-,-,CASSNWDRVYEKLFF,TGTGCCAGCAGCAACTGGGACAGGGTGTATGAAAAACTGTTTTTT
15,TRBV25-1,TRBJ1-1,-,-,CASSEFTGKNTEAFF,TGTGCCAGCAGTGAATTTACAGGGAAAAACACTGAAGCTTTCTTT
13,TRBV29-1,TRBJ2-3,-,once,CSVTGLTTDTQYF,TGCAGCGTTACAGGGTTGACCACAGATACGCAGTATTTT
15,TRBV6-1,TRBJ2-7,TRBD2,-,CASSEGSGGTYEQYF,TGTGCCAGCAGTGAGGGGTCGGGGGGGACCTACGAGCAGTACTTC
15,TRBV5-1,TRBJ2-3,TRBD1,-,CASSLQQGYTDTQYF,TGCGCCAGCAGCTTACAACAGGGGTACACAGATACGCAGTATTTT
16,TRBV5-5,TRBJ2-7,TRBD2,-,CASSLLLGGGSYEQYF,TGTGCCAGCAGCTTGCTCCTTGGCGGGGGCTCCTACGAGCAGTACTTC
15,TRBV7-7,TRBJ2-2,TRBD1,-,CASSQDRQGHGELFF,TGTGCTAGCAGCCAAGATAGACAGGGGCACGGGGAGCTGTTTTTT
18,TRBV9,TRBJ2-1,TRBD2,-,CASSEKTSGRAFYNEQFF,TGTGCCAGCAGCGAAAAAACTAGCGGGAGGGCATTCTACAATGAGCAGTTCTTC
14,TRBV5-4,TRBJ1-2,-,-,CASSSDWGRDGYTF,TGTGCCAGCAGCTCGGACTGGGGGCGCGATGGCTACACCTTC
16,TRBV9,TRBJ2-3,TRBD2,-,CASSSSGRAGADTQYF,TGTGCCAGCAGCTCTAGCGGGAGGGCCGGGGCAGATACGCAGTATTTT
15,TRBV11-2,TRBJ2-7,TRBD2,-,CASSLDRGGSYEQYF,TGTGCCAGCAGCTTAGACCGCGGGGGCTCCTACGAGCAGTACTTC